Following are 22 T cell receptor beta chains from one sample sequenced in a study of T-cell reconstitution after alpha-beta-depleted transplantation in children. A TCRbeta library incorporating unique molecular identifiers was prepared. Using its own MiXCR run on the PCR reads, TCRdb lists one record per CDR3 protein. The sample includes 84,000 or so distinct CDR3 sequences, 15% to 17% of them seen just once. Sample: PBMCs, mostly from graft donor cells, taken 180 days after TCRalphabeta/CD19-depleted stem cell transplant. Receptors were obtained from a male patient aged 2 to 10 who had a stem cell transplant for acute lymphoblastic leukemia, so the T cells may come from the graft donor.

The V and J genes are TRBV6-2 or TRBV6-3 and TRBJ2-1; possibly TRBD2 for D (5 bases). This CDR3 comprises 15 residues. V lost 9 bases, J lost 1 base, and 16 bases lay in between. Germline CDR1 reads MNHEY; CDR2 reads SVGEGT. CDR3 nucleotide sequence: TGTGCCAGTTACCGAGAGGGATGGTCCTACAATGAGCAGTTCTTC. Its protein product is CASYREGWSYNEQFF.

The V call is TRBV20-1, the J call TRBJ1-1; D remains ambiguous. The germline CDR1 and CDR2 sequences are DFQATT and SNEGSKA (reference sequence). Trimming stripped 3 bases from V and 0 bases from J, with 8 bases between. The CDR3 spans 13 residues. As DNA, the CDR3 is TGCAGTGCTAGGGGATCATTGAACACTGAAGCTTTCTTT. Protein: CSARGSLNTEAFF.

J is TRBJ2-2 and V is TRBV12-3 or TRBV12-4, with D possibly matching TRBD1 (6 bases). The CDR3 has 15 amino acids. V gave up 6 bases and J gave up 1 base, with 12 bases separating them. The CDR3 here is CASRVGTQNTGELFF. The CDR3 region has the DNA TGTGCCAGCAGAGTCGGGACACAGAACACCGGGGAGCTGTTTTTT.

In this sample, this clonotype turned up many times. This rearrangement joins TRBV7-2 to TRBJ2-7, with 11 bases lining up with TRBD1. V lost 6 bases to trimming and J lost 0 bases; unmatched junction nucleotides: 7. The CDR3 is 16 residues long. Germline V CDR1 and CDR2: SGHTA, FQGNSA. This CDR3 reads CASRRAGTGGSYEQYF. The DNA of the CDR3 is TGTGCCAGCAGAAGAGCCGGGACAGGGGGCTCCTACGAGCAGTACTTC.

J is TRBJ2-1 and V is TRBV12-3 or TRBV12-4; tentatively, D is TRBD1 or TRBD2 (5 bases each). V lost 10 bases to trimming and J lost 12 bases, with 16 bases between them. The length of the CDR3 is 11 residues. As DNA, the CDR3 is TGTGCCACTTTTAACCGGGACCGGCAGTTCTTC. Protein product: CATFNRDRQFF.

J is TRBJ2-7 and V is TRBV7-2, with a tentative D call TRBD2 (6 bases). Germline CDR1 reads SGHTA; CDR2 reads FQGNSA. V lost 5 bases and J lost 8, with 16 bases in between. There are 13 residues in the CDR3. The CDR3 DNA is TGTGCCAGCAGCGGAGGTGGGGAGGCCAAGCAGTACTTC. Protein product: CASSGGGEAKQYF.

This clonotype was observed a handful of times. The chain is built from TRBV27 and TRBJ2-7; TRBD1 agrees at 10 bases. This CDR3 contains 13 residues. The germline gives CDR1 MNHEY, CDR2 SMNVEV (reference sequence). Unmatched junction bases numbered 5, after V lost 5 bases and J lost 7 bases. CDR3 sequence (DNA): TGTGCCAGCAGTCCCGGGACAGGGGAAGAGCAGTACTTC. Translation: CASSPGTGEEQYF.

This clonotype turned up a few times. The CDR3: CASNGRSSYNEQFF. For the CDR3, the DNA is TGTGCCAGTAACGGACGGAGCTCCTACAATGAGCAGTTCTTC. The gene calls are TRBV19 and TRBJ2-1; D ambiguous. There are 14 residues in the CDR3. Germline V gene lookup returns CDR1 LNHDA and CDR2 SQIVND (reference sequence). The V and J ends lost 7 bases and 0 bases respectively, with 10 bases between them.

This clonotype appeared a few times. The chain carries TRBV3-1 and TRBJ2-1; D not certain. This CDR3 comprises 16 residues. The germline CDR1 and CDR2 sequences are LGHDT and YNNKEL (reference sequence). V lost 4 bases and J 3 bases, leaving 16 bases between the germline ends. CDR3 sequence (DNA): TGTGCCAGCAGCCCCTGGCCGCGGAGTATCTACAATGAGCAGTTCTTC. Its translation is CASSPWPRSIYNEQFF.

As for this clonotype: The junction departs from germline at one end; a sequencing error may be responsible. The CDR3 is CASSFSSHNEQFF. The CDR3 DNA follows: TGTGCCAGCAGCTTTAGCTCCCACAATGAGCAGTTCTTC. This chain uses TRBV7-2 with TRBJ2-1; D uncertain. The CDR3 has 13 amino acids. The germline V gene encodes CDR1 SGHTA and CDR2 FQGNSA.

This clonotype came up a few times. The rearrangement joins TRBV11-2 to TRBJ1-3; weak D call: TRBD1 (5 bases). Trimming stripped 5 bases from V and 0 bases from J, with 8 bases between. Germline V gene sequence: CDR1 SGHAT, CDR2 FQNNGV. The CDR3 covers 14 residues. The CDR3 loop reads CASSPGNSGNTIYF. CDR3 sequence (DNA): TGTGCCAGCAGCCCAGGGAACTCTGGAAACACCATATATTTT.

The rearrangement links TRBV7-8 to TRBJ2-7; 9 bases align to TRBD1. Germline trimming cut 5 bases from V and 5 bases from J; bases unmatched to any gene: 7. Germline V gene sequence: CDR1 SGHVS, CDR2 FQNEAQ. This CDR3 has 14 residues. The CDR3 here is CASSDRDRVHEQYF. CDR3 DNA sequence: TGTGCCAGCAGCGACCGGGACAGGGTACACGAGCAGTACTTC.

This clonotype has more than one count but fewer than ten. The genes are TRBV20-1 and TRBJ2-2; TRBD2 might be the D (5 bases). The germline V gene encodes CDR1 DFQATT and CDR2 SNEGSKA (reference sequence). The CDR3 length is 14 residues. V shed 4 bases and J shed 5 bases, with 14 bases lying between them. The CDR3 loop reads CSATSGSLTGELFF. CDR3 nucleotides: TGCAGTGCTACGTCGGGGAGCTTGACCGGGGAGCTGTTTTTT.

The CDR3 reads CASSSGDKVYEQYF. The CDR3 DNA follows: TGTGCCAGCAGCTCCGGGGACAAGGTTTACGAGCAGTACTTC. The chain uses TRBV7-9 and TRBJ2-7; D is possibly TRBD1 (6 bases). In germline, CDR1 is SEHNR, CDR2 FQNEAQ (reference sequence). CDR3 length: 14 amino acids. Deletions cut 4 bases from V and 4 bases from J, with 14 bases between.

This clonotype has only a few counts. The chain links TRBV12-3 or TRBV12-4 to TRBJ2-7; 8 nucleotides match TRBD2. V lost 2 bases to trimming and J lost 2 bases; unmatched junction nucleotides: 5. This CDR3 is built from 15 residues. CDR3 loop: CASSLRGGGPYEQYF. The DNA for the CDR3 is TGTGCCAGCAGTTTACGCGGCGGGGGGCCCTACGAGCAGTACTTC.

The CDR3, as DNA: TGTGCCAGCAGCCAAGAGGGGAGGGGTAATACGCAGTATTTT. Protein: CASSQEGRGNTQYF. The chain joins TRBV3-1 to TRBJ2-3, with TRBD2 matching 7 bases. Germline CDR1 LGHDT, CDR2 YNNKEL (reference sequence). CDR3 size: 14 residues. J lost 7 bases, V lost 0 bases, and 4 bases had no gene match.

V and J are TRBV7-2 and TRBJ2-2, with 9 positions matching TRBD1. The CDR3 covers 15 residues. After removal of 1 base from V and 6 bases from J, the junction contained 3 bases not matched to a gene. CDR1 and CDR2 (germline): SGHTA, FQGNSA. The CDR3 DNA is TGTGCCAGCAGCTTAGGGGACAGGGTAGCCGGGGAGCTGTTTTTT. Amino acids: CASSLGDRVAGELFF.

This clonotype was observed a handful of times. J is TRBJ1-1 and V is TRBV7-2; D perhaps matches TRBD1 (6 bases). The germline V and J ends were trimmed by 2 bases and 0 bases, with 10 bases remaining between them. In germline, CDR1 is SGHTA, CDR2 FQGNSA. The CDR3 loop spans 15 amino acids. The DNA of the CDR3 is TGTGCCAGCAGCTTATGGACAGCAATGAACACTGAAGCTTTCTTT. It specifies CASSLWTAMNTEAFF.

The V call is TRBV3-1, the J call TRBJ2-1; the match to TRBD2 covers 7 bases. V was clipped by 2 bases and J by 4 bases; unmatched bases: 8. This CDR3 has 16 residues. CDR1 is LGHDT, CDR2 YNNKEL, per germline (reference sequence). CDR3 nucleotides: TGTGCCAGCAGCCAATTGGGGGGGGGAACTTACAATGAGCAGTTCTTC. Encoded protein: CASSQLGGGTYNEQFF.

CDR3 sequence reads: CASSTGHERSYGYTF. The CDR3 DNA reads as TGTGCCAGCAGTACTGGACACGAACGAAGCTATGGCTACACCTTC. This chain uses TRBV12-3 or TRBV12-4 with TRBJ1-2, with TRBD1 as a possible D gene (5 bases). CDR3 length equals 15 residues. Between the trimmed V and J ends, which lost 5 bases and 4 bases, there was a span of 17 bases.

The chain uses TRBV7-8 and TRBJ1-1, with TRBD1 matching 10 bases. Germline V gene data show CDR1 as SGHVS and CDR2 as FQNEAQ. With 5 bases clipped from V and 5 bases from J, the junction kept 8 bases outside the gene matches. The CDR3 covers 15 residues. CDR3 coding DNA: TGTGCCAGCAGCCAACGGGACAGGGGTCGGACTGAAGCTTTCTTT. It is translated as CASSQRDRGRTEAFF.

This clonotype was counted only a few times. V and J are TRBV12-3 or TRBV12-4 and TRBJ2-7; 9 positions agree with TRBD1. The CDR3 runs 15 residues. The ends lost 0 bases at V and 7 bases at J; junction bases unmatched: 7. CDR3 sequence: CASSLAKIGQGEQYF. The CDR3, as DNA: TGTGCCAGCAGTTTAGCAAAGATCGGACAGGGGGAGCAGTACTTC.